The clone carrying this T cell receptor (beta chain) was counted only a few times. These data come from a study of T cells in Graves' hyperthyroidism and ophthalmopathy. Looking at the study overall: The initial diagnosis was the point when peripheral blood was collected, ahead of any treatment.

Germline CDR1 is MDHEN and CDR2 is SYDVKM. V lost 5 bases and J 2 bases, leaving 10 bases between the germline ends. The CDR3 runs to 13 residues. Researchers took RNA transcripts and amplified the TCR beta CDR3 regions from them. Initially, a first-round RT-PCR of the TCR CDR3 employed the HTBI primer set. TCRdb analysed the multiplex PCR reads with MiXCR anew, one entry per CDR3 protein. The sample consists of 400,000 to 600,000 distinct CDR3 sequences, about 16% of them appearing once. Disease lasting under 3 months, a NOSPECS grade of at least 4, and a Clinical Activity Score of at least 3 were features of the ophthalmopathy patients. Diagnosing involved the use of clinical symptoms, serum thyroxine and TRAb, thyroid ultrasound and orbital computed tomography. The authors obtained PBMCs from roughly 9.7 ml of fresh peripheral blood.

The J gene is TRBJ2-7, the V gene TRBV28; no clear D gene. Sample: blood. This TCR derives from a woman aged 25-40 years with Graves' ophthalmopathy. CDR3 loop: CASSRHLPYEQYF. CDR3 sequence (DNA): TGTGCCAGCAGTCGCCACCTCCCCTACGAGCAGTACTTC.